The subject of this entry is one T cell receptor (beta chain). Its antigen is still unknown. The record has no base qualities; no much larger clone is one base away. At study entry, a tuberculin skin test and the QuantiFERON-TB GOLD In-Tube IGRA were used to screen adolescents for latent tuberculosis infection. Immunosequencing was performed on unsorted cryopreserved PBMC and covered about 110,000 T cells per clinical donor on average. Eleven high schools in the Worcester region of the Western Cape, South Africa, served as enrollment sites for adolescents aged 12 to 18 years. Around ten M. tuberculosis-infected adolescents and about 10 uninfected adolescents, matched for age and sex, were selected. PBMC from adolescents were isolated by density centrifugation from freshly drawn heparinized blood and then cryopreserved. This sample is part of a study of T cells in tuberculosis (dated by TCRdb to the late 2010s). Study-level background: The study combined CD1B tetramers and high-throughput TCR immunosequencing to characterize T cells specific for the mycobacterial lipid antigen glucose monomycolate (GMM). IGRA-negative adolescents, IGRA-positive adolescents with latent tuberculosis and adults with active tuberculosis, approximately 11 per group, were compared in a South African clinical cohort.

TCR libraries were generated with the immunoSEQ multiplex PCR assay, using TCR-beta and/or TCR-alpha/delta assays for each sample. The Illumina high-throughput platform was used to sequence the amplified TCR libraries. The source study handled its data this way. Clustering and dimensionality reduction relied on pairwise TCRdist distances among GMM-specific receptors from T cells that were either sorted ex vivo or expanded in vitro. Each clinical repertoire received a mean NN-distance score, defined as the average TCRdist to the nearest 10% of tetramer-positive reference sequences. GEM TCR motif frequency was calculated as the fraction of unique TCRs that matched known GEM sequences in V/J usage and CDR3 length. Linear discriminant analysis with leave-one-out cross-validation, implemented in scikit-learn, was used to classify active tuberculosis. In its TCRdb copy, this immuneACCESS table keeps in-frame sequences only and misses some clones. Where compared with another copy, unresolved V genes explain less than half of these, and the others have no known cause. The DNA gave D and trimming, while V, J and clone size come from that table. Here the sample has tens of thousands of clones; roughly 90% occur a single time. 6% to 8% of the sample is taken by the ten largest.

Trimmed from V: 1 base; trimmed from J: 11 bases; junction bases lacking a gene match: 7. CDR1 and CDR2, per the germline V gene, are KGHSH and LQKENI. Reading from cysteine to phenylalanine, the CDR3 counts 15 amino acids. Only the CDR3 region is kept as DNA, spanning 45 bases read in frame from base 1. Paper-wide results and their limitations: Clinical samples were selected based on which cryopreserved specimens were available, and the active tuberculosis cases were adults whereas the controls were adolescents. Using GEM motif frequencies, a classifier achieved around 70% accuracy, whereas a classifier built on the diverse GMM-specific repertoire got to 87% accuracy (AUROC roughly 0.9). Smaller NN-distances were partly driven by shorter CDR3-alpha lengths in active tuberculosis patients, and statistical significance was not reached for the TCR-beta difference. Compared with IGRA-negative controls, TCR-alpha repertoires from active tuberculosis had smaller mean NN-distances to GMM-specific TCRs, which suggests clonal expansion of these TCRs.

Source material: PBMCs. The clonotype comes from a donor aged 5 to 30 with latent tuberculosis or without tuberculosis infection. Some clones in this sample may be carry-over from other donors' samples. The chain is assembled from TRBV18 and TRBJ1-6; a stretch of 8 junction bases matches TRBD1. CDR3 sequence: CASSPQTGGRAPLHF. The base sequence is TGTGCCAGCTCACCACAAACAGGGGGGCGGGCACCCCTCCACTTT. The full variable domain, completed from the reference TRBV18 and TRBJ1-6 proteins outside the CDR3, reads NAGVMQNPRHLVRRRGQEARLRCSPMKGHSHVYWYRQLPEEGLKFMVYLQKENIIDESGMPKERFSAEFPKEGPSILRIQQVVRGDSAAYFCASSPQTGGRAPLHFGNGTRLTVT.